Below are 23 T cell receptor beta chains sequenced from a single sample in a study of blood T cell repertoires in COVID-19. Data came from immunoSEQ multiplex PCR; TCRdb stores just in-frame clones and leaves some out. Seen here are over 95,000 clones, 65% to 85% observed once, and the top ten hold roughly 1.6%. Sequenced input: peripheral blood. The source of these receptors is a man aged 50 to 59 with acute or convalescent COVID-19.

This clone was observed once. This chain joins TRBV28 and TRBJ1-4; 8 nucleotides align to TRBD1. CDR1 is MDHEN, CDR2 SYDVKM, per germline. Trimming took 6 bases from V and 0 from J; bases not matched to a gene: 3. The CDR3 contains 15 residues. The CDR3 protein is CASSPGGSTNEKLFF. In nucleotides, the CDR3 is TGTGCCAGCAGCCCAGGGGGCTCAACTAATGAAAAACTGTTTTTT.

The chain links TRBV5-4 to TRBJ1-2; D is uncertain. V was cut by 5 bases and J by 4 bases, with 3 bases left in between. The CDR3 is 10 amino acids. Germline V CDR1 and CDR2: SGHNT, YYREEE (reference sequence). The CDR3, as DNA: TGTGCCAGCAGTAGCTATGGCTACACCTTC. Residues: CASSSYGYTF.

The V and J genes are TRBV7-2 and TRBJ2-1; 11 positions agree with TRBD2. Germline V gene sequence: CDR1 SGHTA, CDR2 FQGNSA. V dropped 2 bases and J dropped 9; count of bases not matched to a gene: 6. The CDR3 has 15 amino acids. The CDR3 DNA reads as TGTGCCAGCAGCTTACTAGCGGGGGGACGAAGTGAGCAGTTCTTC. This gives the protein CASSLLAGGRSEQFF.

The chain combines TRBV19 with TRBJ2-2; D perhaps matches TRBD1 (6 bases). Germline V gene lookup returns CDR1 LNHDA and CDR2 SQIVND (reference sequence). Trimming shortened V by 2 bases and J by 5 bases, and 12 bases separated the two germline ends. The length of the CDR3 is 15 residues. CDR3 protein: CASSIKTGWTGELFF. CDR3 sequence (DNA): TGTGCCAGTAGTATAAAGACAGGCTGGACCGGGGAGCTGTTTTTT.

The genes are TRBV5-6 and TRBJ1-5; 10 bases align to TRBD1. CDR3 length: 17 amino acids. The V and J ends lost 3 bases and 7 bases, in that order; junction bases with no gene match: 13. Per the germline V gene, CDR1 is SGHDT and CDR2 is YYEEEE. CDR3 protein: CASSSLYRDRGEQPQHF. Written as DNA, the CDR3 is TGTGCCAGCAGCTCTCTATACCGGGACAGGGGAGAACAGCCCCAGCATTTT.

The V gene is TRBV19, the J gene TRBJ2-2; TRBD1 matches at 9 bases. CDR3 size: 16 residues. Trimming at V came to 7 bases and at J to 6 bases, leaving 12 bases not matched to a gene. Germline V gives CDR1 LNHDA, CDR2 SQIVND (reference sequence). The CDR3: CASIETGGISSGELFF. CDR3 DNA sequence: TGTGCCAGTATTGAGACAGGGGGAATATCGTCCGGGGAGCTGTTTTTT.

V is TRBV5-1 and J is TRBJ2-1; the match to TRBD1 covers 11 bases. Unmatched junction bases numbered 7, after V lost 0 bases and J lost 8 bases. The CDR3 is 16 amino acids. Germline values: CDR1 SGHRS, CDR2 YFSETQ. For the CDR3, the DNA is TGCGCCAGCAGCTTGGCCCCGGGACAGGGGGTAGATGAGCAGTTCTTC. It specifies CASSLAPGQGVDEQFF.

As to this clone: A read error may account for a junction end that differs from germline. This chain connects TRBV6-1 to TRBJ1-5; TRBD1 might be the D (6 bases). CDR1 is MNHNS and CDR2 is SASEGT in the germline V gene. The CDR3 loop spans 15 amino acids. The CDR3 protein is CASIEQGPSNQPQHF. CDR3 bases: TGTGCCAGCATTGAACAGGGCCCGTCCAATCAGCCCCAGCATTTT.

This chain links TRBV18 with TRBJ1-2; D not certain. Germline V CDR1 and CDR2: KGHSH, LQKENI. This CDR3 has 15 amino acids. Deletions cut 2 bases from V and 3 bases from J, with 13 bases between. The CDR3 reads CASSPGAGADYGYTF. The CDR3 DNA reads TGTGCCAGCTCACCAGGAGCCGGTGCGGACTATGGCTACACCTTC.

The V call is TRBV4-1, the J call TRBJ1-2, with D uncertain. The CDR3 extends over 16 amino acids. The germline CDR1 and CDR2 sequences are MGHRA and YSYEKL. Trimming left V 1 base short and J 1 base short, with 13 bases between. This CDR3 reads CASSQVVRQSNYGYTF. In nucleotides, the CDR3 is TGCGCCAGCAGCCAAGTGGTCAGACAAAGTAACTATGGCTACACCTTC.

The rearrangement links TRBV5-5 to TRBJ1-1; 9 bases agree with TRBD1. The V and J ends lost 3 bases and 10 bases, in that order; junction bases with no gene match: 10. The CDR3 is made up of 14 amino acids. From germline, CDR1 is SGHKS and CDR2 YYEKEE (reference sequence). The CDR3 coding sequence is TGTGCCAGCAGCTGGGGGGGACAGGGTCAGGGAGCTTTCTTT. It specifies CASSWGGQGQGAFF.

This chain uses TRBV4-2 with TRBJ2-5, with 7 positions matching TRBD1. V shed 2 bases, J shed 1 base, and the junction held 1 base outside the gene matches. The CDR3 runs 14 residues. Germline V gene sequence: CDR1 LGHNA, CDR2 YNFKEQ. The CDR3 sequence: CASSQTGAQETQYF. Here the CDR3 DNA reads TGTGCCAGCAGCCAAACAGGGGCCCAAGAGACCCAGTACTTC.

The rearrangement joins TRBV24-1 to TRBJ2-3, with D possibly matching TRBD1 (6 bases). The germline gives CDR1 KGHDR, CDR2 SFDVKD. The V gene lost 4 bases and the J gene lost 4 bases, with 20 bases spanning the gap. There are 17 residues in the CDR3. Here the CDR3 reads CATSETTGRAVADTQYF. The DNA for the CDR3 is TGTGCCACCAGTGAAACGACAGGAAGGGCAGTAGCAGATACGCAGTATTTT.

This chain connects TRBV19 to TRBJ2-7; no definite D call. CDR3 length equals 13 residues. Germline CDR1 reads LNHDA; CDR2 reads SQIVND (reference sequence). V lost 1 base, J lost 3 bases, and 7 bases lay in between. The CDR3 protein is CASSIGGSYEQYV. The CDR3 region has the DNA TGTGCCAGTAGTATAGGTGGCAGCTACGAGCAGTACGTC.

This clone was detected once. J is TRBJ1-1 and V is TRBV7-7; the D gene is possibly TRBD1 (5 bases). The V gene lost 2 bases and the J gene lost 4 bases, with 11 bases spanning the gap. The CDR3 length is 14 residues. CDR1 is SSHAT, CDR2 FNYEAQ, per germline (reference sequence). CDR3 protein: CASSLSQGSTEAFF. The DNA for the CDR3 is TGTGCCAGCAGCTTATCCCAGGGAAGCACTGAAGCTTTCTTT. The full variable domain, its missing parts supplied by reference TRBV7-7 and TRBJ1-1, is GAGVSQSPRYKVTKRGQDVTLRCDPISSHATLYWYQQALGQGPEFLTYFNYEAQPDKSGLPSDRFSAERPEGSISTLTIQRTEQRDSAMYRCASSLSQGSTEAFFGQGTRLTVV.

This chain connects TRBV15 to TRBJ2-1; 7 nucleotides align to TRBD1. CDR3 length: 15 amino acids. Germline CDR1 LNHNV, CDR2 YYDKDF (reference sequence). V was clipped by 4 bases and J by 7 bases; unmatched bases: 10. The CDR3 reads CATSKRKTGSNEQFF. Here the CDR3 DNA reads TGTGCCACCAGCAAAAGAAAGACAGGGTCGAATGAGCAGTTCTTC.

The J gene is TRBJ2-5, the V gene TRBV10-1; 7 nucleotides line up with TRBD1. V lost 6 bases to trimming and J lost 1 base; unmatched junction nucleotides: 5. The CDR3 covers 14 residues. The V gene's germline CDR1 is WNHNN and CDR2 SYGVQD (reference sequence). The CDR3 reads CASSGDSFQETQYF. CDR3 nucleotide sequence: TGCGCCAGCAGCGGGGACAGCTTCCAAGAGACCCAGTACTTC.

This chain connects TRBV7-9 to TRBJ2-7, with 10 bases that match TRBD1. The V segment lost 0 bases and the J segment 4 bases; nucleotides outside the gene matches: 3. The CDR3 has 15 amino acids. The germline gives CDR1 SEHNR, CDR2 FQNEAQ (reference sequence). DNA for the CDR3: TGTGCCAGCAGCTTAGCGGACAGGGGGAGATACGAGCAGTACTTC. The encoded protein is CASSLADRGRYEQYF. Using reference TRBV7-9 and TRBJ2-7 for the parts outside the CDR3, the full variable domain is DTGVSQNPRHKITKRGQNVTFRCDPISEHNRLYWYRQTLGQGPEFLTYFQNEAQLEKSRLLSDRFSAERPKGSFSTLEIQRTEQGDSAMYLCASSLADRGRYEQYFGPGTRLTVT.

The genes are TRBV2 and TRBJ2-1; D possibly corresponds to TRBD1 (5 bases). CDR3 length equals 13 residues. V lost 4 bases, J lost 4 bases, and 8 bases lay in between. Germline-derived CDR1 and CDR2 are SNHLY and FYNNEI. CDR3: CASSADRYNEQFF. CDR3 sequence (DNA): TGTGCCAGCAGTGCCGACAGATACAATGAGCAGTTCTTC. Variable domain in full (rest from reference TRBV2 and TRBJ2-1): EPEVTQTPSHQVTQMGQEVILRCVPISNHLYFYWYRQILGQKVEFLVSFYNNEISEKSEIFDDQFSVERPDGSNFTLKIRSTKLEDSAMYFCASSADRYNEQFFGPGTRLTVL.

The chain has TRBV25-1 and TRBJ1-5; D is perhaps TRBD1 (5 bases). Trimming stripped 1 base from V and 4 bases from J, with 11 bases between. This CDR3 contains 15 residues. Per germline, CDR1 MGHDK and CDR2 SYGVNS. The CDR3 DNA is TGTGCCAGCAGTGAATCGGGCAGGGAAAATCAGCCCCAGCATTTT. Protein product: CASSESGRENQPQHF.

This clone showed up just once. The chain recombines TRBV6-2 or TRBV6-3 with TRBJ1-5, with 8 bases matching TRBD1. The V and J ends lost 7 bases and 1 base, in that order; junction bases with no gene match: 15. This CDR3 spans 18 amino acids. CDR1 MNHEY and CDR2 SVGEGT come from the germline V gene. The DNA for the CDR3 is TGTGCCAGCAACCCTCGCTCGACAGGGGCCTACAGCAATCAGCCCCAGCATTTT. Protein product: CASNPRSTGAYSNQPQHF.

The chain uses TRBV10-3 and TRBJ2-7; D uncertain. The V gene lost 2 bases and the J gene lost 1 base, with 6 bases spanning the gap. The CDR3 runs to 13 residues. The germline CDR1 and CDR2 sequences are ENHRY and SYGVKD. The DNA of the CDR3 is TGTGCCATCAGTGAGGTGGCATCCTACGAGCAGTACTTC. Translating it yields CAISEVASYEQYF.

V and J are TRBV7-7 and TRBJ2-2; D not certain. The CDR3 has 13 residues. The ends were cut back, 0 bases at V and 6 bases at J, with 5 bases in the middle. CDR1 SSHAT and CDR2 FNYEAQ come from the germline V gene (reference sequence). CDR3 coding DNA: TGTGCCAGCAGCTTAGCGCCAGCCGGGGAGCTGTTTTTT. This sequence encodes CASSLAPAGELFF.